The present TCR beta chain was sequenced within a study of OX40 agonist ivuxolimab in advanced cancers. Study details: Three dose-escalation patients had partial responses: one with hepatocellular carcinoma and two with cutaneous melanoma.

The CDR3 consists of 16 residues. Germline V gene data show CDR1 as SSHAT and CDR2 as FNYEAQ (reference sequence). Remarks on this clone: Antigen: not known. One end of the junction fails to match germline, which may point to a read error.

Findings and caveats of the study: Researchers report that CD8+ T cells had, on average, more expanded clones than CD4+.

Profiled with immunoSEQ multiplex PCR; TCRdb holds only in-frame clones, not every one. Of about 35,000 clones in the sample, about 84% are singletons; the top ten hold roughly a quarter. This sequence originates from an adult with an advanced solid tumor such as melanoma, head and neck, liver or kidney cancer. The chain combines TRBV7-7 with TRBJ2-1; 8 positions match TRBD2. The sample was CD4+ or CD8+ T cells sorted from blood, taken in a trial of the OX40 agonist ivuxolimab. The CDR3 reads CASSGGEGRGYNEQFF. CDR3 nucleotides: TGTGCTAGCAGCGGGGGTGAGGGGCGGGGGTACAATGAGCAGTTCTTC.